Presented here are 25 T cell receptor beta chains from one specimen sequenced in a study of CD8+CD57+ T cells in acquired aplastic anemia. Genomic DNA served as template for TCR beta VDJ and CDR3 profiling. MiXCR, run by TCRdb on the reads, gives a single entry per CDR3 protein. The sample holds 150,000 to 200,000 distinct CDR3 sequences, roughly 63% seen once. The sample consisted of sorted CD4+, CD8+, or CD8+CD57+ T cells (not recorded which) from PBMCs. Receptor source: a human donor in good health.

This clonotype came up many times. V usage is TRBV6-2 or TRBV6-3 and J usage is TRBJ2-7; 12 nucleotides match TRBD2. The CDR3 loop spans 15 amino acids. Looked up from germline, CDR1 is MNHEY and CDR2 is SVGEGT. Losses at the gene ends were 4 bases for V and 1 base for J; bases not matched to a gene: 2. CDR3 loop: CASSFGLAGSYEQYF. The CDR3 coding sequence is TGTGCCAGCAGTTTCGGACTAGCGGGGTCCTACGAGCAGTACTTC.

V usage is TRBV29-1 and J usage is TRBJ2-3, with D possibly matching TRBD1 (6 bases). Germline CDR1 is SQVTM and CDR2 is ANQGSEA. V was cut by 7 bases and J by 0 bases, with 17 bases left in between. This CDR3 has 15 residues. The CDR3 DNA is TGCAGCGCCCCGGAGGACAGCCCTAGCACAGATACGCAGTATTTT. This translates into CSAPEDSPSTDTQYF.

This clonotype was picked up many times. V gene TRBV15 combines with J gene TRBJ2-1; D remains unclear. The ends were cut back, 3 bases at V and 5 bases at J, with 2 bases in the middle. Germline CDR1 is LNHNV and CDR2 is YYDKDF (reference sequence). This CDR3 comprises 11 residues. The CDR3 DNA reads TGTGCCACCAGCAGGGACAATGAGCAGTTCTTC. Translation gives CATSRDNEQFF.

The chain couples TRBV12-3 or TRBV12-4 to TRBJ1-4; 7 positions match TRBD1. This CDR3 has 14 amino acids. Trimming took 6 bases from V and 7 from J; bases not matched to a gene: 8. As DNA, the CDR3 is TGTGCCAGCAGCCCCCGACAGGGCGGTGAAAAACTGTTTTTT. As protein: CASSPRQGGEKLFF.

The chain is built from TRBV20-1 and TRBJ2-1; TRBD2 matches at 9 bases. CDR1 is DFQATT and CDR2 is SNEGSKA in the germline V gene (reference sequence). The CDR3 extends over 14 amino acids. The junction had 8 bases not matched to a gene; V was cut back by 6 bases and J by 5 bases. CDR3 in DNA: TGCAGTGCACCGCGGGGGGGCGTTGACAATGAGCAGTTCTTC. Protein sequence: CSAPRGGVDNEQFF.

This chain uses TRBV6-1 with TRBJ2-1, with D unclear. V was clipped by 5 bases and J by 9 bases, with 17 bases between them. Per the germline V gene, CDR1 is MNHNS and CDR2 is SASEGT. CDR3 length equals 14 residues. Here the CDR3 DNA reads TGTGCCAGCAGTTTGGGCAGTCCCTGGAGTGAGCAGTTCTTC. This gives the protein CASSLGSPWSEQFF.

There are many counts of this clonotype. The chain is built from TRBV5-8 and TRBJ2-2; perhaps TRBD2 as D (6 bases). Germline CDR1 and CDR2: SGHTS and YDEGEE. The CDR3 is made up of 14 amino acids. Trimming left V 1 base short and J 3 bases short, with 7 bases between. CDR3 in amino acids: CASSLRGYTGELFF. CDR3 DNA sequence: TGTGCCAGCAGCTTGCGGGGGTACACCGGGGAGCTGTTTTTT. The full variable domain, rest sourced from reference TRBV5-8 and TRBJ2-2, is EAGVTQSPTHLIKTRGQQATLRCSPISGHTSVYWYQQALGLGLQFLLWYDEGEERNRGNFPPRFSGRQFPNYSSELNVNALELEDSALYLCASSLRGYTGELFFGEGSRLTVL.

J is TRBJ2-3 and V is TRBV10-1; TRBD2 aligns across 7 bases. V was pared by 4 bases and J by 2 bases, with 3 bases of the junction left unmatched. CDR3 length equals 14 residues. The V gene's germline CDR1 is WNHNN and CDR2 SYGVQD (reference sequence). CDR3 residues: CASSATSNTDTQYF. For the CDR3, the DNA is TGCGCCAGCAGTGCGACTAGCAACACAGATACGCAGTATTTT.

This CDR3 reads CASSPSTGNTIYF. The DNA for the CDR3 is TGTGCCAGCAGCCCAAGCACTGGAAACACCATATATTTT. The chain couples TRBV7-2 to TRBJ1-3; D gene unclear. The V end lost 5 bases, the J end lost 2 bases, and 7 bases lay between the germline ends. The CDR3 consists of 13 residues. Germline V lookup: CDR1 SGHTA, CDR2 FQGNSA.

Here the CDR3 reads CASRRLAGGLEELFF. The CDR3 region has the DNA TGTGCCAGCAGAAGGCTAGCGGGGGGATTGGAGGAGCTGTTTTTT. This sequence joins TRBV11-2 and TRBJ2-2; 11 nucleotides agree with TRBD2. The CDR3 consists of 15 residues. Losses at the gene ends were 6 bases for V and 10 bases for J; bases not matched to a gene: 10. The germline V gene encodes CDR1 SGHAT and CDR2 FQNNGV.

The J gene is TRBJ2-7, the V gene TRBV7-2; TRBD2 aligns across 7 bases. Trimming took 4 bases from V and 4 from J; bases not matched to a gene: 10. This CDR3 comprises 15 residues. CDR1 and CDR2 from the germline V gene are SGHTA and FQGNSA. The CDR3 nucleotides read TGTGCCAGCAGCTGGACCCCCGGGACTAAATACGAGCAGTACTTC. Protein: CASSWTPGTKYEQYF.

The chain's CDR3 is CASSPDYERDEQYF. Here the CDR3 DNA reads TGTGCCAGCAGCCCCGACTACGAGCGAGACGAGCAGTACTTC. V and J are TRBV5-5 and TRBJ2-5, with D maybe TRBD2 (5 bases). Near its end, the DNA agrees better with TRBJ2-7, so the J call may be wrong. This CDR3 is 14 amino acids long. Germline lookup yields CDR1 SGHKS and CDR2 YYEKEE (reference sequence).

The V call is TRBV7-2, the J call TRBJ2-7; D is possibly TRBD1 or TRBD2 (5 bases each). V lost 8 bases to trimming and J lost 0 bases, with 17 bases between them. Germline CDR1 SGHTA, CDR2 FQGNSA. This CDR3 is 15 amino acids long. The chain's CDR3 is CASSRDQRASYEQYF. The CDR3 DNA is TGTGCCAGCTCCAGGGACCAGCGTGCCTCCTACGAGCAGTACTTC.

This clonotype was detected only a few times. V is TRBV7-8 and J is TRBJ2-7; 7 positions agree with TRBD1. V lost 6 bases and J lost 2; bases outside the gene matches: 7. Germline CDR1 and CDR2: SGHVS and FQNEAQ. The CDR3 is 14 amino acids. CDR3 bases: TGTGCCAGCAGTCCAGGACAGGAGACCTACGAGCAGTACTTC. It is translated as CASSPGQETYEQYF.

The chain couples TRBV2 to TRBJ1-1; D ambiguous. CDR3 length: 13 amino acids. V was cut by 5 bases and J by 1 base, with 8 bases left in between. Germline CDR1 SNHLY, CDR2 FYNNEI. The CDR3 bases are TGTGCCAGCAGTCACGGTGAGAACACTGAAGCTTTCTTT. Protein sequence: CASSHGENTEAFF.

This clonotype was detected a few times. This chain links TRBV27 with TRBJ1-2; 10 bases map to TRBD1. Germline V gene data show CDR1 as MNHEY and CDR2 as SMNVEV (reference sequence). The V segment lost 4 bases and the J segment 8 bases; nucleotides outside the gene matches: 16. This CDR3 region has 17 residues. CDR3 nucleotides: TGTGCCAGCAGTTCACGAATTGTGACCGGGACAGGGGTAGGCTACACCTTC. It yields the protein CASSSRIVTGTGVGYTF.

J is TRBJ2-6 and V is TRBV20-1, with D maybe TRBD2 (5 bases). In germline, CDR1 is DFQATT, CDR2 SNEGSKA (reference sequence). The ends were cut back, 3 bases at V and 3 bases at J, with 9 bases in the middle. This CDR3 comprises 14 residues. The CDR3 DNA is TGCAGTGCTAGGGCGGGCCATGGGGCCAACGTCCTGACTTTC. Translated, it gives CSARAGHGANVLTF.

This clonotype was observed many times. The chain uses TRBV19 and TRBJ2-1; D remains ambiguous. V gave up 3 bases and J gave up 2 bases, with 11 bases separating them. The V gene's germline CDR1 is LNHDA and CDR2 SQIVND (reference sequence). The CDR3 loop spans 15 amino acids. The CDR3, as DNA: TGTGCCAGTAGTATCCTCTCAGGAACCTACAATGAGCAGTTCTTC. The encoded protein is CASSILSGTYNEQFF.

This clonotype was seen only once. The chain combines TRBV20-1 with TRBJ2-7, with D unresolved. The CDR3 has 12 amino acids. Between the trimmed V and J ends, which lost 6 bases and 0 bases, there was a span of 9 bases. The germline V gene has CDR1 DFQATT and CDR2 SNEGSKA (reference sequence). CDR3: CSASASSYEQYF. CDR3 DNA: TGCAGTGCATCAGCTAGCTCCTACGAGCAGTACTTC.

The genes are TRBV24-1 and TRBJ2-5; no clear D gene. V lost 4 bases, J lost 4 bases, and 9 bases lay in between. CDR1 is KGHDR, CDR2 SFDVKD, per germline. The CDR3 length is 13 residues. The CDR3 spells CATSDNTGETQYF. DNA for the CDR3: TGTGCCACCAGTGACAATACCGGAGAGACCCAGTACTTC.

The genes are TRBV18 and TRBJ2-7; 8 bases are a match to TRBD1. The CDR3 is made up of 13 amino acids. With V trimmed by 5 bases and J by 4 bases, 4 bases remained unmatched. CDR1 KGHSH and CDR2 LQKENI come from the germline V gene. CDR3 region: CASSETGVYEQYF. CDR3 coding DNA: TGTGCCAGCTCAGAGACAGGGGTGTACGAGCAGTACTTC.

This clonotype was recorded many times. The chain combines TRBV6-5 with TRBJ2-6; 14 nucleotides align to TRBD2. The germline CDR1 and CDR2 sequences are MNHEY and SVGAGI. V was pared by 11 bases and J by 3 bases, with 6 bases of the junction left unmatched. CDR3 size: 16 residues. The CDR3 loop reads CAAGLAGGGGANVLTF. CDR3 nucleotides: TGTGCCGCCGGACTAGCGGGAGGTGGTGGGGCCAACGTCCTGACTTTC.

The chain uses TRBV2 and TRBJ2-3; D is perhaps TRBD1 (5 bases). Germline V gives CDR1 SNHLY, CDR2 FYNNEI. The CDR3 is 15 residues long. The germline V and J ends were trimmed by 8 bases and 2 bases, with 17 bases remaining between them. The CDR3 loop reads CASAKDQGYTDTQYF. Written as DNA, the CDR3 is TGTGCCAGCGCGAAAGACCAGGGTTACACAGATACGCAGTATTTT.

The gene calls are TRBV7-2 and TRBJ2-3; D is undetermined. The V gene lost 3 bases and the J gene lost 0 bases, with 10 bases spanning the gap. This CDR3 region has 15 residues. CDR1 and CDR2 (germline): SGHTA, FQGNSA. In DNA form, the CDR3 reads TGTGCCAGCAGCTTGGTACAGATCAGCACAGATACGCAGTATTTT. Its protein is CASSLVQISTDTQYF.

The table lists this clonotype with a few counts. The chain uses TRBV30 and TRBJ1-1; D possibly corresponds to TRBD1 (5 bases). Between the trimmed V and J ends, which lost 8 bases and 3 bases, there was a span of 10 bases. The germline CDR1 and CDR2 sequences are GTSNPN and SVGIG (reference sequence). This CDR3 comprises 11 residues. DNA for the CDR3: TGTGCCGGCAGGGAATACACTGAAGCTTTCTTT. Translating gives CAGREYTEAFF.